The T cell receptor beta chain described here comes from a study of HIV-infected patients and healthy controls. Trimming took 1 base from V and 4 from J, leaving 7 bases between them. The CDR3 contains 13 residues. Germline CDR1 reads MGHRA; CDR2 reads YSYEKL. Whole blood was used without fractionation, so all unsorted peripheral T cells were included. Reverse transcription used about 510 ng RNA and constant-region primers for alpha and beta. Alpha and beta chain libraries were made separately by chain-specific third strand synthesis with multiplexing indices. TCRdb recomputed calls from the 5' RACE reads with MiXCR, one row per CDR3 protein. The data show 11,000 or so distinct CDR3 sequences, with 4.5% to 5.5% seen just once and approximately 3.7% held by the top ten.

This clonotype originated in an adult in good health. The source material was blood. The rearrangement joins TRBV4-1 to TRBJ2-5, with D tentatively TRBD1 (5 bases). CDR3 in DNA: TGCGCCAGCAGCCAAGTCCAGGGAGAGACCCAGTACTTC. This translates into CASSQVQGETQYF.